Presented here are 10 T cell receptor beta chains from one specimen sequenced in a study of cytomegalovirus exposure and HLA in healthy donors. It was with 60 Vbeta and 13 Jbeta primers that the PCR ran. The table came from immunoSEQ multiplex PCR; TCRdb's copy has only in-frame clones and leaves some out. Its listing shows 190,000 or so clones. The specimen was PBMCs. The receptors originated from a boy aged 10-17 years in good health and CMV-seronegative.

This chain's CDR3 is CASSTRGGGTNYGYTF. In nucleotides, the CDR3 is TGTGCCAGCTCTACCCGAGGGGGCGGAACTAACTATGGCTACACCTTC. The chain has TRBV27 and TRBJ1-2, with 7 bases fitting TRBD1. J gave up 0 bases and V 8 bases, and 12 bases lay outside the gene matches. Germline V gene data show CDR1 as MNHEY and CDR2 as SMNVEV (reference sequence). The CDR3 sequence is 16 residues long.

The genes are TRBV27 and TRBJ2-1; D remains ambiguous. The germline gives CDR1 MNHEY, CDR2 SMNVEV (reference sequence). V gave up 3 bases and J gave up 6 bases, with 9 bases separating them. There are 13 residues in the CDR3. In nucleotides, the CDR3 is TGTGCCAGCAGTTTCGGTCAACGCAATGAGCAGTTCTTC. Encoded protein: CASSFGQRNEQFF.

This chain joins TRBV14 and TRBJ2-3, with no clear D. The V gene's germline CDR1 is SGHDN and CDR2 FVKESK. The CDR3 sequence is 19 residues long. V shed 1 base and J shed 3 bases, with 23 bases lying between them. CDR3 sequence: CASSQVPSRGSRRTDTQYF. CDR3 nucleotides: TGTGCCAGCAGCCAAGTTCCCTCTCGAGGTAGCCGAAGGACAGATACGCAGTATTTT. Variable domain in full (rest from reference TRBV14 and TRBJ2-3): EAGVTQFPSHSVIEKGQTVTLRCDPISGHDNLYWYRRVMGKEIKFLLHFVKESKQDESGMPNNRFLAERTGGTYSTLKVQPAELEDSGVYFCASSQVPSRGSRRTDTQYFGPGTRLTVL.

The genes are TRBV11-2 and TRBJ1-5; the match to TRBD1 covers 8 bases. Germline V gives CDR1 SGHAT, CDR2 FQNNGV. The ends lost 5 bases at V and 6 bases at J; junction bases unmatched: 6. The length of the CDR3 is 14 residues. This chain's CDR3 is CASSPGQGGQPQHF. Written as DNA, the CDR3 is TGTGCCAGCAGCCCCGGACAGGGTGGTCAGCCCCAGCATTTT.

The genes are TRBV9 and TRBJ1-3; TRBD1 is a possible D gene (5 bases). The CDR3 consists of 14 residues. V was trimmed by 3 bases and J by 0 bases, leaving 7 bases between them. Per germline, CDR1 SGDLS and CDR2 YYNGEE. The CDR3, as DNA: TGTGCCAGCAGCGACGACAGCTCTGGAAACACCATATATTTT. This gives the protein CASSDDSSGNTIYF. Full variable domain (remainder filled in from reference TRBV9 and TRBJ1-3): DSGVTQTPKHLITATGQRVTLRCSPRSGDLSVYWYQQSLDQGLQFLIQYYNGEERAKGNILERFSAQQFPDLHSELNLSSLELGDSALYFCASSDDSSGNTIYFGEGSWLTVV.

This rearrangement joins TRBV7-2 to TRBJ2-5; a possible D gene is TRBD1 (6 bases). Trimming removed 8 bases at V and 2 bases at J, with 9 bases between. Germline CDR1 is SGHTA and CDR2 is FQGNSA. The CDR3 runs 12 residues. CDR3 residues: CASGQLQETQYF. The CDR3 coding sequence is TGTGCCAGCGGACAGCTTCAAGAGACCCAGTACTTC.

This chain uses TRBV7-8 with TRBJ1-4; D not certain. The CDR3 spans 17 residues. CDR1 is SGHVS and CDR2 is FQNEAQ in the germline V gene. The V end was cut by 5 bases, the J end by 0 bases, with 16 bases between. CDR3 DNA sequence: TGTGCCAGCAGCCCCCAACGCTATGTTGCAACTAATGAAAAACTGTTTTTT. The encoded protein is CASSPQRYVATNEKLFF.

This chain uses TRBV7-9 with TRBJ2-1; maybe TRBD2 (7 bases). The germline V and J ends were trimmed by 0 bases and 5 bases, with 11 bases remaining between them. Germline CDR1 SEHNR, CDR2 FQNEAQ (reference sequence). The CDR3 has 15 residues. CDR3 loop: CASSLAGGAHNEQFF. The CDR3 DNA follows: TGTGCCAGCAGCTTAGCTGGGGGGGCCCACAATGAGCAGTTCTTC.

This chain uses TRBV28 with TRBJ1-1; 11 bases fit TRBD1. Germline V gives CDR1 MDHEN, CDR2 SYDVKM. V was clipped by 6 bases and J by 4 bases; unmatched bases: 10. The CDR3 contains 16 residues. CDR3 loop: CASSPGQGGIGTEAFF. For the CDR3, the DNA is TGTGCCAGCAGCCCGGGACAGGGGGGAATCGGCACTGAAGCTTTCTTT.

This chain links TRBV7-2 with TRBJ2-1; 8 bases line up with TRBD2. The CDR3 spans 15 residues. V dropped 1 base and J dropped 8; count of bases not matched to a gene: 7. Germline assignment: CDR1 SGHTA and CDR2 FQGNSA. The CDR3: CASSLVSGGWDEQFF. The CDR3 DNA sequence: TGTGCCAGCAGCTTAGTTTCGGGGGGGTGGGATGAGCAGTTCTTC.